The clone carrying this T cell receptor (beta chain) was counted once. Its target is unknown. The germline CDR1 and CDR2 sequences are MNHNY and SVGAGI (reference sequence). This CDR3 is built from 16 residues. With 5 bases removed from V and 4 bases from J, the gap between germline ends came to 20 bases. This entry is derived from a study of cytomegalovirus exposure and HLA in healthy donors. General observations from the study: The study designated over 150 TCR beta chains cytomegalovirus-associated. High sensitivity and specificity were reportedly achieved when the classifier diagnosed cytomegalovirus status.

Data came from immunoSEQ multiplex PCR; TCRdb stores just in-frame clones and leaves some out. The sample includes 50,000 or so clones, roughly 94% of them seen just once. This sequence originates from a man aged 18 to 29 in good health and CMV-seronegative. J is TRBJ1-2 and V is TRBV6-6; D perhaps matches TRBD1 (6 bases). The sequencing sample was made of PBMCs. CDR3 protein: CASSPNVQGSPYGYTF. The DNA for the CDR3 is TGTGCCAGCAGTCCGAACGTACAGGGTTCGCCCTATGGCTACACCTTC.